This T cell receptor beta chain was recorded in a study of shared clonotypes between healthy human individuals. General observations from the study: Naive CD4 clonotypes overlapped across a few donors at roughly 5%. Generation probabilities of non-shared clonotypes were lower (relative to those shared by all four donors).

This CDR3 is built from 14 residues. Per the germline V gene, CDR1 is KGHSH and CDR2 is LQKENI. Trimming pared 3 bases from V and 2 bases from J, leaving 11 bases between. Sorted-subset replicate PCRs used 150 to 200 ng of genomic DNA. This amount corresponded to tens of thousands of T cell genomes. Using immunoSEQ multiplex PCR, the repertoire was profiled, and TCRdb retains in-frame clones only, with some absent. The table has around 750,000 clones, 74% seen once; the top ten hold about 1.7%. About this clone: The antigen remains undetermined.

The chain carries TRBV18 and TRBJ2-7, with D unresolved. Sequencing input: memory CD4+ T cells sorted from blood. Subset: CD45RA-negative fraction. This TCR derives from a woman aged 30 to 39 in good health. The CDR3 nucleotides read TGTGCCAGCTCACCTCCTAGTCTGACCTACGAGCAGTACTTC. Translation gives CASSPPSLTYEQYF.